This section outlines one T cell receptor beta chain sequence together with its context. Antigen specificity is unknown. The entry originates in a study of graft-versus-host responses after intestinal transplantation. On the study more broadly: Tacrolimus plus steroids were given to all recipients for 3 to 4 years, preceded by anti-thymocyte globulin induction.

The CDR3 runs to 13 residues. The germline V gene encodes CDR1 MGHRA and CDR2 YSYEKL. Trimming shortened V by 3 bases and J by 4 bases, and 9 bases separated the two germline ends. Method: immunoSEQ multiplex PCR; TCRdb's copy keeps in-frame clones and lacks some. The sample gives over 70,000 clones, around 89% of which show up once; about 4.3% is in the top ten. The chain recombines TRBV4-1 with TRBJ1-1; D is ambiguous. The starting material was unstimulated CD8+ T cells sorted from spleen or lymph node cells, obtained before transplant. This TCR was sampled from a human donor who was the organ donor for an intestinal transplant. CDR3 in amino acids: CASSQGSVTEAFF. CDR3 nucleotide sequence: TGCGCCAGCAGCCAGGGCTCTGTCACTGAAGCTTTCTTT.